This T cell receptor (beta chain) was retrieved from a study of blood T cell repertoires in COVID-19. This CDR3 has 15 amino acids. V shed 5 bases, J shed 3 bases, and the junction held 10 bases outside the gene matches. CDR1 is LNHDA and CDR2 is SQIVND in the germline V gene (reference sequence). Method: immunoSEQ multiplex PCR; TCRdb's copy keeps in-frame clones and lacks some. The table has about 50,000 clones, roughly 90% seen once. The V gene is TRBV19, the J gene TRBJ2-7; TRBD1 aligns across 7 bases. This receptor was obtained from a human donor in a cohort sampled during active COVID-19. Source material: peripheral blood. The DNA for the CDR3 is TGTGCCAGTAGTTCCCCCGGGACAGCCTACTACGAGCAGTACTTC. This encodes CASSSPGTAYYEQYF.